Given below is one T cell receptor beta chain in context. Antigen unknown. The data are from a study of Graves' ophthalmopathy and Graves' hyperthyroidism. CDR3 length: 15 residues. Germline V gene sequence: CDR1 MNHEY, CDR2 SVGEGT. V lost 6 bases to trimming and J lost 2 bases, with 17 bases between them. Findings and limits, study-wide: Most clonotypes expanded in thyroid above 0.001 frequency were present in blood too.

The TCR beta CDR3 regions underwent amplification from RNA transcripts. Second-round multiplex PCR followed a first-round RT-PCR using HTBI primers. Using its own MiXCR run on the multiplex PCR reads, TCRdb lists one record per CDR3 protein. The sample includes over 150,000 distinct CDR3 sequences, 30% to 45% of them seen just once. Exclusion covered patients with other autoimmune diseases or uncontrolled infections (as well as pregnancy or lactation). Material: peripheral blood. V usage is TRBV6-2 or TRBV6-3 and J usage is TRBJ2-7; D remains unclear. The source is a woman in her 40s with Graves' ophthalmopathy. CDR3 region: CASSPRPEYPYEQYF. CDR3 DNA sequence: TGTGCCAGCAGCCCAAGACCCGAATATCCCTACGAGCAGTACTTC.